The present T cell receptor beta chain was sequenced within a study of Graves' ophthalmopathy and Graves' hyperthyroidism. Trimming cost V 7 bases and J 7 bases, with 19 bases left between them. The germline V gene encodes CDR1 LNHDA and CDR2 SQIVND (reference sequence). The CDR3 is made up of 14 amino acids. Study findings and constraints: The model's prediction of ophthalmopathy progression had roughly 71% sensitivity and around 72% specificity. A roughly 80% specificity and roughly 90% sensitivity were achieved by a 13-signature model that separated ophthalmopathy from stable hyperthyroidism.

From RNA, the CDR3 regions of TCR beta chains were amplified and sequenced. HTBI-primed first-round RT-PCR preceded second-round multiplex PCR. TCRdb processed the multiplex PCR reads anew with MiXCR; each CDR3 protein has one entry. The sample lists about 550,000 distinct CDR3 sequences, about 35% seen once, with roughly 4% in the top ten. This clonotype has only a few counts. Its antigen remains unknown. Included hyperthyroidism patients were aged 18 to 65 and newly diagnosed (under 2 months' duration). The evidence that diagnosis relied on was clinical symptoms, serum thyroxine, TRAb, thyroid ultrasound and orbital computed tomography.

The source material was peripheral blood or thyroid tissue (not recorded which). The TCR sequence derives from an adult man with Graves' hyperthyroidism. This sequence joins TRBV19 and TRBJ1-1; D perhaps matches TRBD1 (5 bases). As DNA, the CDR3 is TGTGCCAGTATTAAAGAGGCGGCAGGGAATGAAGCTTTCTTT. Translating gives CASIKEAAGNEAFF.